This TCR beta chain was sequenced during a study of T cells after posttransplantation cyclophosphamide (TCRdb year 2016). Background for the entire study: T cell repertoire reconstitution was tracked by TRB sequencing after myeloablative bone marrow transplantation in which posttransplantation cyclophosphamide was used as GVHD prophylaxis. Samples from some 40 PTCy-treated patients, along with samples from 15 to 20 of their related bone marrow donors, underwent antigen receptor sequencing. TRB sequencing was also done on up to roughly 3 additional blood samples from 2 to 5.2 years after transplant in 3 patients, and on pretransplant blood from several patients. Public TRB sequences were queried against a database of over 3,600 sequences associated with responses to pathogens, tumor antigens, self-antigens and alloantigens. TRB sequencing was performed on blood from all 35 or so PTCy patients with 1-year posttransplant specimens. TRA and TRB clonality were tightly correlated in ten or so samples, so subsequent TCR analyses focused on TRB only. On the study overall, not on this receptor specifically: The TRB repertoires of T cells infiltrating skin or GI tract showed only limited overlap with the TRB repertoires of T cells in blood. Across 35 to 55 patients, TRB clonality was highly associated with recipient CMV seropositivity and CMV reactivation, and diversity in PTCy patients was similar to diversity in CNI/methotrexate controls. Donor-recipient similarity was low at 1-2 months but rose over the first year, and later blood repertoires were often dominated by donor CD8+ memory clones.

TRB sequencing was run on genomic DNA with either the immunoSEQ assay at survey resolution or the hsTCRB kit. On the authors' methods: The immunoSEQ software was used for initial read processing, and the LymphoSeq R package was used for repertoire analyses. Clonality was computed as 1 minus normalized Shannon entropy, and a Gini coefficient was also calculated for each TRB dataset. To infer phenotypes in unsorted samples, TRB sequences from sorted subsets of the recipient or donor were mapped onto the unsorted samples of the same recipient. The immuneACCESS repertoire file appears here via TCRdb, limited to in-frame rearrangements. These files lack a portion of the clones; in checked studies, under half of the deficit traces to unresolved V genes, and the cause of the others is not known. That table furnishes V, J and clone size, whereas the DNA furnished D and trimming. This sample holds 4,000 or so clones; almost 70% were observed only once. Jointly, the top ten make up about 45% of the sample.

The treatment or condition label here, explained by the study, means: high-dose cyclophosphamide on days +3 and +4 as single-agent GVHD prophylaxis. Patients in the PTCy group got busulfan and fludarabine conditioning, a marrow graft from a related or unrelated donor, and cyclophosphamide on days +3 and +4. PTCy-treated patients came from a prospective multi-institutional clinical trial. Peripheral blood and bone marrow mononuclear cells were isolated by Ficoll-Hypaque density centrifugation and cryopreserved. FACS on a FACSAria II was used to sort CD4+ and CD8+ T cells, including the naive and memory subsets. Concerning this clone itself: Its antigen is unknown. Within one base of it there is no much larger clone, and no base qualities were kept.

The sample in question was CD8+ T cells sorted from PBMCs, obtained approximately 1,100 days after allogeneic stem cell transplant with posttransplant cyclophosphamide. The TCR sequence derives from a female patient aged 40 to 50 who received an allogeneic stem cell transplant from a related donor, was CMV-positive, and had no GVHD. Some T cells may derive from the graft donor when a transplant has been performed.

The bases are TGTGCCAGCAGCTTCCCCCGGGACACCTCCTACGAGCAGTACTTC. This gives the protein CASSFPRDTSYEQYF. The V gene is TRBV11-2 and the J gene is TRBJ2-7; D gene: possibly TRBD1, on 6 matching bases. The CDR3 holds 15 amino acids from the cysteine to the phenylalanine. Solely the CDR3 DNA is kept, with 45 bases framed from the first base. Trimming at the junction amounts to 3 bases on V and 0 bases on J, and the germline ends lie 12 bases apart. CDR1 SGHAT and CDR2 FQNNGV are derived from the germline V gene.